Below are 3 T cell receptor beta chains sequenced from a single sample in a study of blood T cell repertoires in COVID-19. Data came from immunoSEQ multiplex PCR; TCRdb stores just in-frame clones and leaves some out. The sample lists about 180,000 clones, just over 85% seen once, with approximately 9% in the top ten. Material: PBMCs or T cells enriched from blood (not recorded which). These receptors all stem from a woman younger than 35 who had recovered from COVID-19.

Turning to this clone: This sample includes further DNA sequences coding for the same CDR3. The V call is TRBV7-9, the J call TRBJ1-5, with D possibly matching TRBD1 (5 bases). The germline V and J ends were trimmed by 3 bases and 3 bases, with 9 bases remaining between them. Per germline, CDR1 SEHNR and CDR2 FQNEAQ (reference sequence). CDR3 length: 14 amino acids. The CDR3 nucleotides read TGTGCCAGCAGCTTGGGGGGTCTCAATCAGCCCCAGCATTTT. As protein: CASSLGGLNQPQHF.

This sequence joins TRBV6-5 and TRBJ2-7, with TRBD2 as a possible D gene (5 bases). The germline gives CDR1 MNHEY, CDR2 SVGAGI. The CDR3 covers 11 residues. V was trimmed by 5 bases and J by 6 bases, leaving 8 bases between them. The CDR3 loop reads CASSPGFEQYF. CDR3 DNA: TGTGCCAGCAGTCCGGGGTTCGAGCAGTACTTC.

The gene calls are TRBV15 and TRBJ1-5; D remains unclear. Germline loops: CDR1 LNHNV, CDR2 YYDKDF (reference sequence). The CDR3 has 16 amino acids. The ends were cut back, 1 base at V and 3 bases at J, with 13 bases in the middle. The CDR3 loop reads CATSRGGGGHNQPQHF. The DNA for the CDR3 is TGTGCCACCAGCAGAGGGGGTGGAGGCCACAATCAGCCCCAGCATTTT. Together with reference TRBV15 and TRBJ1-5, the CDR3 gives the full variable domain: DAMVIQNPRYQVTQFGKPVTLSCSQTLNHNVMYWYQQKSSQAPKLLFHYYDKDFNNEADTPDNFQSRRPNTSFCFLDIRSPGLGDTAMYLCATSRGGGGHNQPQHFGDGTRLSIL.